These 16 T cell receptor beta chains share one sample of origin, sequenced in a study of graft-versus-host responses after intestinal transplantation. Repertoires were generated with immunoSEQ multiplex PCR, while TCRdb's copy carries only in-frame clones and drops some. The repertoire holds about 29,000 clones, approximately 80% seen once, with under 3.5% in the top ten. Processed graft tissue released its intraepithelial and lamina propria lymphocytes. The starting material was ileum tissue, obtained 98 days after intestinal transplantation. The receptors here all came from a human patient who received an intestinal transplant, so some T cells may come from the graft donor.

The chain has TRBV28 and TRBJ2-7, with no clear D. The V and J ends lost 5 bases and 2 bases respectively, with 22 bases between them. The germline V gene encodes CDR1 MDHEN and CDR2 SYDVKM. CDR3 size: 17 residues. The chain's CDR3 is CASSQIVDNPYAYEQYF. CDR3 in DNA: TGTGCCAGCAGTCAGATCGTAGACAATCCTTATGCCTACGAGCAGTACTTC.

The chain employs TRBV5-4 and TRBJ1-1; the D is unclear. V was cut by 0 bases and J by 3 bases, with 12 bases left in between. Germline CDR1 and CDR2: SGHNT and YYREEE (reference sequence). The CDR3 sequence is 15 residues long. This CDR3 is CASSLESIKDTEAFF. DNA for the CDR3: TGTGCCAGCAGCTTGGAATCAATTAAGGACACTGAAGCTTTCTTT.

This clone was seen a handful of times. The V gene is TRBV7-3, the J gene TRBJ2-2; perhaps TRBD2 as D (5 bases). In germline, CDR1 is SGHTA, CDR2 FQGTGA. The CDR3 runs 15 residues. V lost 1 base, J lost 7 bases, and 13 bases lay in between. Here the CDR3 reads CASSLRGSLGGELFF. CDR3 DNA: TGTGCCAGCAGCTTAAGAGGGTCTTTGGGCGGGGAGCTGTTTTTT. The entire variable domain, with the rest obtained from reference TRBV7-3 and TRBJ2-2, is as follows: GAGVSQTPSNKVTEKGKYVELRCDPISGHTALYWYRQSLGQGPEFLIYFQGTGAADDSGLPNDRFFAVRPEGSVSTLKIQRTERGDSAVYLCASSLRGSLGGELFFGEGSRLTVL.

V usage is TRBV5-1 and J usage is TRBJ1-2; tentative D call: TRBD1 (5 bases). V lost 5 bases to trimming and J lost 8 bases, with 19 bases between them. Per the germline V gene, CDR1 is SGHRS and CDR2 is YFSETQ. The CDR3 consists of 14 residues. CDR3 protein: CASSPVGGSEGYTF. In DNA form, the CDR3 reads TGCGCCAGCAGTCCTGTTGGGGGATCTGAGGGCTACACCTTC.

The rearrangement uses TRBV6-5 and TRBJ1-6; TRBD1 is a possible D gene (6 bases). Looked up from germline, CDR1 is MNHEY and CDR2 is SVGAGI. V was cut by 2 bases and J by 8 bases, with 16 bases left in between. The CDR3 contains 16 residues. The CDR3 sequence is CASSYNRGLRDSPLHF. The DNA for the CDR3 is TGTGCCAGCAGTTACAATCGGGGGCTGAGGGATTCACCCCTCCACTTT.

The CDR3 coding sequence is TGTGCCAGCAGCCTACAGGGCACGAACACCGGGGAGCTGTTTTTT. Translation gives CASSLQGTNTGELFF. This chain joins TRBV6-5 and TRBJ2-2; perhaps TRBD1 as D (6 bases). Germline-derived CDR1 and CDR2 are MNHEY and SVGAGI. Trimming took 6 bases from V and 0 from J, leaving 11 bases between them. The CDR3 is 15 residues long.

The chain couples TRBV6-1 to TRBJ1-5, with D perhaps matching TRBD1 (6 bases). The CDR3 sequence is 15 residues long. Germline V gene sequence: CDR1 MNHNS, CDR2 SASEGT. The V and J ends lost 7 bases and 4 bases respectively, with 17 bases between them. CDR3 sequence: CASNGQLTFNQPQHF. CDR3 in DNA: TGTGCCAGCAACGGACAGCTAACTTTTAATCAGCCCCAGCATTTT.

The chain recombines TRBV27 with TRBJ2-2; 7 bases are a match to TRBD2. The V gene's germline CDR1 is MNHEY and CDR2 SMNVEV (reference sequence). There are 15 residues in the CDR3. The V and J ends lost 6 bases and 0 bases, in that order; junction bases with no gene match: 4. The CDR3 DNA follows: TGTGCCAGCAGGCTAGCGGTGACGAACACCGGGGAGCTGTTTTTT. Translated, it gives CASRLAVTNTGELFF.

The V gene is TRBV4-2, the J gene TRBJ2-4; 12 bases align to TRBD2. CDR3 length: 17 amino acids. V lost 2 bases and J lost 3; bases outside the gene matches: 5. Germline V gives CDR1 LGHNA, CDR2 YNFKEQ. The chain's CDR3 is CASSQPGLAGNKNIQYF. The CDR3 bases are TGTGCCAGCAGCCAACCCGGACTAGCGGGGAACAAAAACATTCAGTACTTC.

This chain connects TRBV10-1 to TRBJ2-7, with a possible D match to TRBD1 (6 bases). Germline V lookup: CDR1 WNHNN, CDR2 SYGVQD (reference sequence). The CDR3 spans 13 residues. Trimming stripped 2 bases from V and 3 bases from J, with 8 bases between. The CDR3 coding sequence is TGCGCCAGCAGTGAGGGGGGCAGCTACGAGCAGTACTTC. Residues: CASSEGGSYEQYF.

The chain uses TRBV4-2 and TRBJ2-7; TRBD1 or TRBD2 may be the D gene (6 bases each). Germline CDR1 LGHNA, CDR2 YNFKEQ. The V end lost 1 base, the J end lost 1 base, and 11 bases lay between the germline ends. CDR3 length: 15 residues. The CDR3 loop reads CASSQGGGQSYEQYF. CDR3 DNA: TGTGCCAGCAGCCAAGGGGGAGGACAGTCCTACGAGCAGTACTTC.

This clone was counted between two and nine times. The J gene is TRBJ2-1, the V gene TRBV10-3, with D tentatively TRBD1 (5 bases). The germline V gene has CDR1 ENHRY and CDR2 SYGVKD. V lost 4 bases to trimming and J lost 8 bases, with 12 bases between them. The CDR3 has 13 residues. In DNA form, the CDR3 reads TGTGCCATCAGTGGGGCAGGGTTGGATGAGCAGTTCTTC. It codes for CAISGAGLDEQFF.

The chain uses TRBV21-1 and TRBJ1-5; the table's D call, TRBD1, has no DNA check behind it. TRBV21-1 is listed as a pseudogene. This CDR3 has 14 residues. The CDR3, as DNA: TGTGCCAGCAGCAGAAAAACAGGGTTTCAGCCCCAGCATTTT. Amino acids: CASSRKTGFQPQHF.

The V call is TRBV6-5, the J call TRBJ2-1; 7 nucleotides align to TRBD1. Germline V lookup: CDR1 MNHEY, CDR2 SVGAGI. This CDR3 contains 16 residues. Trimming removed 2 bases from V and 1 base from J; junction bases left unmatched: 5. The CDR3 nucleotides read TGTGCCAGCAGTTACCTCGACAGGGCATCCTACAATGAGCAGTTCTTC. Translated, it gives CASSYLDRASYNEQFF.

The genes are TRBV5-5 and TRBJ2-7; D is ambiguous. CDR1 and CDR2 from the germline V gene are SGHKS and YYEKEE (reference sequence). With 0 bases removed from V and 0 bases from J, the gap between germline ends came to 4 bases. This CDR3 comprises 13 residues. CDR3 in amino acids: CASSLGHSYEQYF. The CDR3 coding sequence is TGTGCCAGCAGCTTGGGACACTCCTACGAGCAGTACTTC.

This chain joins TRBV30 and TRBJ1-2; TRBD1 might be the D (5 bases). V lost 3 bases and J lost 4, with 9 bases in between. The V gene's germline CDR1 is GTSNPN and CDR2 SVGIG (reference sequence). CDR3 size: 12 residues. CDR3 amino acids: CAWRAGTYGYTF. The CDR3 DNA is TGTGCCTGGAGGGCAGGGACCTATGGCTACACCTTC.